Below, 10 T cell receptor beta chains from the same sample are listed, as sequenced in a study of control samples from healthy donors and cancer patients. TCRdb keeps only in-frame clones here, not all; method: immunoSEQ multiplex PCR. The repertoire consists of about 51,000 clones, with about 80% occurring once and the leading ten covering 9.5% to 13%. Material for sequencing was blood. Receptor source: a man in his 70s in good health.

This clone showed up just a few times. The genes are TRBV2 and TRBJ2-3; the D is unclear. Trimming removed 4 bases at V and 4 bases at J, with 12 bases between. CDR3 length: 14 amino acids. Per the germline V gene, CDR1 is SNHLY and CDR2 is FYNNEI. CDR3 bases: TGTGCCAGCAGTGTTCTGGGGTGGGCAGATACGCAGTATTTT. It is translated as CASSVLGWADTQYF.

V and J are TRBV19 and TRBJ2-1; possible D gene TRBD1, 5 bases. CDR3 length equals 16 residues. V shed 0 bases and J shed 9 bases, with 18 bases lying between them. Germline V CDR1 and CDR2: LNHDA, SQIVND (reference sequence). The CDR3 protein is CASSIEWGPGRSEQFF. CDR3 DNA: TGTGCCAGTAGTATAGAGTGGGGCCCAGGGCGAAGTGAGCAGTTCTTC.

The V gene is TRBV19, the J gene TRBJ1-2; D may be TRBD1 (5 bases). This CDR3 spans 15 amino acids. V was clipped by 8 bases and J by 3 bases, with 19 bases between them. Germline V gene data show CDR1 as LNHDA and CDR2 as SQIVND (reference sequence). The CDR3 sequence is CASGGTGTFYYGYTF. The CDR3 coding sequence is TGTGCCAGTGGGGGAACGGGCACCTTCTACTATGGCTACACCTTC.

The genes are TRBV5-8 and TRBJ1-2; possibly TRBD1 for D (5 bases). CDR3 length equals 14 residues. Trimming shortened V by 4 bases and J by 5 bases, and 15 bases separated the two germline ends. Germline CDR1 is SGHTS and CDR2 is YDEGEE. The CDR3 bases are TGTGCCAGCAGCACCCGGGGCGAGCCGTATGGCTACACCTTC. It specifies CASSTRGEPYGYTF.

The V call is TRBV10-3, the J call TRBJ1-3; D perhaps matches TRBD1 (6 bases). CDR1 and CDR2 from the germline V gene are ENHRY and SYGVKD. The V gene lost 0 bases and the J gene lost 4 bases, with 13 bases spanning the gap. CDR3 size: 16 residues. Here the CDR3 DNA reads TGTGCCATCAGTGAGTCTGGGACAAGACTCGGAAACACCATATATTTT. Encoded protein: CAISESGTRLGNTIYF.

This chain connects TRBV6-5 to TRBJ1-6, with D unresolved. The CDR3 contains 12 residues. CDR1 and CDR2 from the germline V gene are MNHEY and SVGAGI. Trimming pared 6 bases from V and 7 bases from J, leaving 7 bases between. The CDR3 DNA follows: TGTGCCAGCAGACTCGTAAATTCACCCCTCCACTTT. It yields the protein CASRLVNSPLHF.

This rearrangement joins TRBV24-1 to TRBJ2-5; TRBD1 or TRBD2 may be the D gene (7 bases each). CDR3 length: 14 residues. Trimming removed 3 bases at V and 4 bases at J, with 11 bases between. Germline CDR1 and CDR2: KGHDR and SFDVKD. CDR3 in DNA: TGTGCCACCAGTGATGGCAGGGGGGGAGAGACCCAGTACTTC. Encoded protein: CATSDGRGGETQYF.

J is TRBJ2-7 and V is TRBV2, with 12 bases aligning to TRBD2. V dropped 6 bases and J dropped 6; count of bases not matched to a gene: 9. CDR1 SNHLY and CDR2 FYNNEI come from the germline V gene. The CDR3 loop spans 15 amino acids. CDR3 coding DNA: TGTGCCAGCAGCATAACGACTAGCGGGAGTACCGAGCAGTACTTC. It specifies CASSITTSGSTEQYF.

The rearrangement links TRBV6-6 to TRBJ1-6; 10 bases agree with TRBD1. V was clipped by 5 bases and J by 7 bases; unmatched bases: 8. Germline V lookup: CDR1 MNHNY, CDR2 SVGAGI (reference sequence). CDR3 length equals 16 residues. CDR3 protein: CASSPGTGAGNSPLHF. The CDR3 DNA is TGTGCCAGCAGTCCCGGGACAGGGGCCGGCAATTCACCCCTCCACTTT.

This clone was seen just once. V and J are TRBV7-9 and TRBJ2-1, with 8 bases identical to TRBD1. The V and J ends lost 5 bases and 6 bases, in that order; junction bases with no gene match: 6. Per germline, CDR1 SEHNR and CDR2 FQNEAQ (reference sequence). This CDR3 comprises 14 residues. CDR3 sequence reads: CASSEDRDLNEQFF. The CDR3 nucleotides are TGTGCCAGCAGCGAGGACAGGGATCTCAATGAGCAGTTCTTC.